This TCR beta chain was retrieved from a study of T cell responses to AZD1222 COVID-19 vaccine (dated by TCRdb to about 2021). For the wider study: AZD1222 recipients whose second dose came at about 4 weeks and those whose second dose came at about 12 weeks were combined into one group, since spike-specific TCR depth and breadth did not differ between the two schedules. A total of about 230 trial participants underwent TCR sequencing, of whom some 210 received two doses of AZD1222 and 26 received two doses of the MenACWY control vaccine. Enrollment into the trials was organized by age into subgroups of 18-55, 56-69 and 70-plus years, and those subgroups contained about 150, 27 and 61 TCR-sequenced participants, respectively.

The CDR3 has 18 amino acids, counting the end cysteine and phenylalanine. Only CDR3 DNA is held: 54 bases, read in frame from base 1. According to the germline V gene, CDR1 reads LGHNA and CDR2 reads YNFKEQ. Trimming accounts for 4 bases at V and 0 bases at J, while the number of junction bases matched to no gene is 13. The CDR3 regions of human TCRbeta chains were analyzed by immunosequencing. In the paper's pipeline: TCRs in the repertoires were compared against a reference library of SARS-CoV-2-specific TCRs that had been generated with the MIRA antigen-specificity platform. Breadth meant the fraction of unique TCRs that were SARS-CoV-2-associated, whereas depth meant the fraction of total T cells that were SARS-CoV-2-associated. Each spike-specific TCR was assigned to its reactive spike region and to a CD4 or CD8 class using the MIRA data. Log10-transformed breadth and depth values were compared by one-way ANOVA with Sidak's multiple comparisons tests. This is the immuneACCESS table as TCRdb keeps it, with only in-frame sequences that have V and J called. A part of the clones is gone; compared with another copy, unresolved V genes explain less than half, and the rest is unexplained. From that table come the V and J calls and clone size; the DNA was used to work out D and trimming. This sample lists around 110,000 clones; about 90% were detected once. In total, the top ten clones hold 6.5% to 9.5% of the sample.

About this clone: Its recognized antigen is unknown. No qualities accompany the bases; no much larger clone lies one base away.

The sample's time point label is to be understood as: baseline before first vaccination. The vaccinee samples were drawn from two UK trials, COV001 and COV002, one of which was a single-blind randomized controlled phase 2/3 trial testing AZD1222 (ChAdOx1 nCoV-19) in healthy adults. Trial participant PBMC samples were collected at day 0 and day 28 after the second dose for TCRbeta chain sequencing. Here is what the overall study found, with its caveats: Vaccine-associated CD4 TCRs spanned the whole spike protein, with dominant responses in regions 160-218 and 743-854. Conclusions about previously exposed vaccinees were limited because only six or seven AZD1222 recipients were SARS-CoV-2 seropositive at baseline. Reportedly, close to half of the unique spike-specific TCRs recognized epitopes lying outside the regions that are mutated in the B.1.351 and B.1.1.7 variants. Most participants were white British and females outnumbered males, and the authors suggested that clonal diversity may have been underestimated. The 56-69-year group was small, and its depth increase did not reach significance, likely because of low power. No day 14 peak-response samples were available, so repertoires were characterized only after the peak T cell response. A significant rise in spike-specific TCR breadth and depth was observed after two AZD1222 doses relative to day 0 and relative to MenACWY recipients.

Sample: peripheral blood, taken on day 0 of AZD1222 vaccination. The sequence derives from an adult in good health. This receptor chain uses TRBV4-2 and TRBJ1-1; 8 central bases correspond to TRBD1. In nucleotides, the sequence is TGTGCCAGCAGCCGGTTCTCCGGGACAGGCACCATGAACACTGAAGCTTTCTTT. Its translation reads: CASSRFSGTGTMNTEAFF.